This entry concerns a single TCR beta chain. The CDR3 runs to 14 residues. In germline, CDR1 is LGHDT, CDR2 YNNKEL (reference sequence). The ends were cut back, 3 bases at V and 11 bases at J, with 14 bases in the middle. Residents of under 25 US areas, aged about 18 to 100 years, made up the participants. TCRdb's copy holds only in-frame clones and misses some; the assay was immunoSEQ multiplex PCR. The sample comprises 350,000 to 450,000 clones, around 89% of which are singletons, and roughly 1.1% rests with the top ten. This sample is part of a study of blood T cell repertoires in COVID-19. Study-level background: Donors in the United States, Italy and Spain gave samples during acute or convalescent COVID-19. Nucleic acid was either cDNA or gDNA, and it came from T cells, B-cell-depleted T cells, or PBMCs.

The chain recombines TRBV3-1 (or the pseudogene TRBV3-2) with TRBJ1-6, with a tentative D call TRBD1 (5 bases). The source of this sequence is a man under 40 who had recovered from COVID-19. The sequenced sample consisted of PBMCs or T cells enriched from blood (not recorded which). The CDR3 nucleotides read TGTGCCAGCAGCCAGGGGGGGGGTGAGACACCCCTCCACTTT. Translating gives CASSQGGGETPLHF.